The 32 T cell receptor beta chains below all came from one sample that was sequenced in a study of blood T cell repertoires in COVID-19. This table comes from immunoSEQ multiplex PCR, and its TCRdb copy is limited to in-frame clones, with some not included. The table shows approximately 50,000 clones, with about 86% occurring only once. The sample was peripheral blood. Receptors were obtained from a woman over 75 with acute or convalescent COVID-19.

This chain connects TRBV3-1 (or the pseudogene TRBV3-2) to TRBJ1-5; D may be TRBD1 (6 bases). Germline V lookup: CDR1 LGHDT, CDR2 YNNKEL (reference sequence). Trimming removed 1 base at V and 8 bases at J, with 15 bases between. This CDR3 contains 15 residues. CDR3 in DNA: TGTGCCAGCAGCCAAGGAAGGGGGTCAAGGAAGCCCCAGCATTTT. It encodes CASSQGRGSRKPQHF.

The chain recombines TRBV30 with TRBJ1-3, with D perhaps matching TRBD1 (5 bases). The CDR3 is 12 residues long. The germline CDR1 and CDR2 sequences are GTSNPN and SVGIG (reference sequence). V was clipped by 7 bases and J by 10 bases, with 17 bases between them. The CDR3 loop is CASPAQAGTIYF. The DNA of the CDR3 is TGTGCCTCGCCCGCGCAGGCAGGGACCATATATTTT. Full variable domain (outside the CDR3, taken from reference TRBV30 and TRBJ1-3): SQTIHQWPATLVQPVGSPLSLECTVEGTSNPNLYWYRQAAGRGLQLLFYSVGIGQISSEVPQNLSASRPQDRQFILSSKKLLLSDSGFYLCASPAQAGTIYFGEGSWLTVV.

This chain joins TRBV5-4 and TRBJ1-2; TRBD1 matches at 10 bases. The germline gives CDR1 SGHNT, CDR2 YYREEE (reference sequence). Trimming removed 4 bases from V and 6 bases from J; junction bases left unmatched: 3. The CDR3 runs to 13 residues. DNA of the CDR3: TGTGCCAGCAGCCAGGGGACAGGGGATGGCTACACCTTC. Its translation: CASSQGTGDGYTF.

The rearrangement joins TRBV5-1 to TRBJ2-7; TRBD2 might be the D (6 bases). CDR1 is SGHRS, CDR2 YFSETQ, per germline. Trimming left V 7 bases short and J 6 bases short, with 14 bases between. The CDR3 loop spans 12 amino acids. This chain's CDR3 is CASGYPGLEQYF. Written as DNA, the CDR3 is TGCGCCAGCGGATACCCGGGACTCGAGCAGTACTTC.

V usage is TRBV30 and J usage is TRBJ2-3, with D unresolved. The CDR3 sequence is 13 residues long. The germline CDR1 and CDR2 sequences are GTSNPN and SVGIG (reference sequence). Trimming stripped 2 bases from V and 6 bases from J, with 12 bases between. CDR3 sequence: CAWSPGQMDTQYF. CDR3 nucleotides: TGTGCCTGGAGTCCGGGTCAGATGGATACGCAGTATTTT.

The J gene is TRBJ1-5, the V gene TRBV19; maybe TRBD1 (6 bases). This CDR3 has 15 amino acids. Germline CDR1 LNHDA, CDR2 SQIVND (reference sequence). The germline V and J ends were trimmed by 4 bases and 3 bases, with 13 bases remaining between them. The CDR3 DNA sequence: TGTGCCAGTAGTAGGAGTCGGGACACCAATCAGCCCCAGCATTTT. Its protein product is CASSRSRDTNQPQHF.

The chain joins TRBV27 to TRBJ1-6, with D possibly matching TRBD1 (5 bases). V was shortened by 7 bases and J by 6 bases, with 13 bases between the two germline ends. Germline V gene sequence: CDR1 MNHEY, CDR2 SMNVEV (reference sequence). This CDR3 has 14 residues. CDR3 bases: TGTGCCAGCACCCCTTGGCAGGGTAATTCACCCCTCCACTTT. Its protein is CASTPWQGNSPLHF.

The rearrangement links TRBV14 to TRBJ1-1; perhaps TRBD1 as D (6 bases). The CDR3 has 11 amino acids. Looked up from germline, CDR1 is SGHDN and CDR2 is FVKESK. Between the trimmed V and J ends, which lost 8 bases and 5 bases, there was a span of 9 bases. The CDR3 sequence: CASVQGTEAFF. The DNA for the CDR3 is TGTGCCAGCGTTCAGGGGACTGAAGCTTTCTTT.

This chain connects TRBV5-1 to TRBJ2-7; D remains ambiguous. V was trimmed by 2 bases and J by 0 bases, leaving 6 bases between them. This CDR3 contains 13 residues. Germline V gene sequence: CDR1 SGHRS, CDR2 YFSETQ. CDR3 loop: CASSFDNSYEQYF. The DNA for the CDR3 is TGCGCCAGCAGCTTCGACAACTCCTACGAGCAGTACTTC.

The gene calls are TRBV15 and TRBJ1-2; 9 positions agree with TRBD1. Germline CDR1 reads LNHNV; CDR2 reads YYDKDF (reference sequence). The length of the CDR3 is 15 residues. Unmatched junction bases numbered 6, after V lost 0 bases and J lost 7 bases. This CDR3 reads CATSRDGGQGTGYTF. In DNA, the CDR3 is TGTGCCACCAGCAGAGATGGAGGACAGGGGACTGGCTACACCTTC.

There are a few counts of this clone. The chain combines TRBV11-2 with TRBJ2-7; TRBD1 matches 9 bases. J was trimmed by 6 bases and V by 5 bases; bases with no gene match: 11. Per the germline V gene, CDR1 is SGHAT and CDR2 is FQNNGV. The CDR3 totals 15 residues. The CDR3 region has the DNA TGTGCCAGCAGCGACGAGACAGGGGGAAGGGGCGAGCAGTACTTC. It encodes CASSDETGGRGEQYF.

The V call is TRBV13, the J call TRBJ2-5, with 9 positions matching TRBD1. The CDR3 is 14 amino acids. The germline V gene has CDR1 PRHDT and CDR2 FYEKMQ (reference sequence). Trimming cost V 5 bases and J 5 bases; bases outside gene matches: 6. CDR3 in amino acids: CASSTGTGRETQYF. DNA of the CDR3: TGTGCCAGCAGCACGGGGACAGGGCGGGAGACCCAGTACTTC.

The chain has TRBV4-1 and TRBJ2-7, with a tentative D call TRBD1 (6 bases). This CDR3 is 15 amino acids long. Germline V gives CDR1 MGHRA, CDR2 YSYEKL. V gave up 2 bases and J gave up 2 bases, with 13 bases separating them. CDR3 sequence reads: CASSQSTGLAYEQYF. CDR3 DNA: TGCGCCAGCAGCCAAAGCACAGGGCTTGCCTACGAGCAGTACTTC.

This sequence joins TRBV6-5 and TRBJ2-2, with TRBD1 identical over 7 bases. The CDR3 consists of 15 residues. The J segment lost 1 base and the V segment lost 6 bases, leaving 5 bases of the junction unmatched. Looked up from germline, CDR1 is MNHEY and CDR2 is SVGAGI. CDR3 protein: CASRTGTMNTGELFF. The CDR3 nucleotides read TGTGCCAGCAGGACAGGGACCATGAACACCGGGGAGCTGTTTTTT.

The chain combines TRBV19 with TRBJ1-4; 7 bases are shared with TRBD1. The CDR3 loop spans 14 amino acids. J gave up 6 bases and V 4 bases, and 5 bases lay outside the gene matches. Germline CDR1 reads LNHDA; CDR2 reads SQIVND (reference sequence). CDR3 DNA: TGTGCCAGTAGTAAGACAGGGCCGGATGAAAAACTGTTTTTT. Residues: CASSKTGPDEKLFF.

The V call is TRBV27, the J call TRBJ2-5; 9 bases align to TRBD2. The CDR3 contains 13 residues. Germline V gene data show CDR1 as MNHEY and CDR2 as SMNVEV (reference sequence). V shed 9 bases and J 6 bases; nucleotides not matched to a gene: 8. DNA of the CDR3: TGTGCCAGTAGTCCGGGACTAGCAAAGACCCAGTACTTC. Its protein is CASSPGLAKTQYF.

CDR3 in amino acids: CAWSWQVSGNTIYF. In DNA, the CDR3 is TGTGCCTGGAGTTGGCAGGTCTCTGGAAACACCATATATTTT. The chain is built from TRBV30 and TRBJ1-3, with D hard to call. The germline gives CDR1 GTSNPN, CDR2 SVGIG (reference sequence). Trimming took off 2 bases at V and 0 bases at J, with 8 bases between the two ends. The CDR3 runs 14 residues. Looking up the rest from reference TRBV30 and TRBJ1-3 gives the full variable domain: SQTIHQWPATLVQPVGSPLSLECTVEGTSNPNLYWYRQAAGRGLQLLFYSVGIGQISSEVPQNLSASRPQDRQFILSSKKLLLSDSGFYLCAWSWQVSGNTIYFGEGSWLTVV.

V gene TRBV6-5 combines with J gene TRBJ2-7; a possible D gene is TRBD1 (6 bases). Trimming stripped 4 bases from V and 3 bases from J, with 19 bases between. The CDR3 is 16 amino acids. Per the germline V gene, CDR1 is MNHEY and CDR2 is SVGAGI. In DNA, the CDR3 is TGTGCCAGCAGTTCCACAGGGAAAAAAAGCATCTACGAGCAGTACTTC. This gives the protein CASSSTGKKSIYEQYF.

The chain joins TRBV5-1 to TRBJ2-7; 12 bases match TRBD1. Trimming at V came to 4 bases and at J to 6 bases, leaving 5 bases not matched to a gene. Germline CDR1 reads SGHRS; CDR2 reads YFSETQ. CDR3 length equals 14 residues. DNA of the CDR3: TGCGCCAGCAGCCCGGGACAGGGGGCTCGCGAGCAGTACTTC. It yields the protein CASSPGQGAREQYF.

The J gene is TRBJ1-4, the V gene TRBV5-1; 9 positions agree with TRBD1. Germline values: CDR1 SGHRS, CDR2 YFSETQ. The CDR3 runs 16 residues. V was pared by 5 bases and J by 0 bases, with 5 bases of the junction left unmatched. CDR3: CASRTGTGSTNEKLFF. The CDR3 DNA sequence: TGCGCCAGCAGAACCGGGACAGGGTCAACTAATGAAAAACTGTTTTTT.

This clone was observed a single time. The chain joins TRBV10-2 to TRBJ1-2; D is unclear. Germline-derived CDR1 and CDR2 are WSHSY and SAAADI. CDR3 length: 15 residues. V was shortened by 0 bases and J by 5 bases, with 13 bases between the two germline ends. The CDR3 DNA reads as TGCGCCAGCAGTGAGTCGGGAGGGCCCTTTTATGGCTACACCTTC. Its protein product is CASSESGGPFYGYTF.

This clone was found once. The V call is TRBV3-1 (or the pseudogene TRBV3-2), the J call TRBJ2-5; 8 positions agree with TRBD2. This CDR3 has 16 amino acids. Trimming cost V 6 bases and J 0 bases; bases outside gene matches: 9. From germline, CDR1 is LGHDT and CDR2 YNNKEL (reference sequence). The CDR3 sequence: CASSSSGGGYQETQYF. The CDR3 bases are TGTGCCAGCAGTAGTTCGGGGGGGGGCTACCAAGAGACCCAGTACTTC.

The CDR3, as DNA: TGCGCCAGCAGCTTGGCCCCTAGGAGGGGGCATCCCTACGAGCAGTACTTC. It specifies CASSLAPRRGHPYEQYF. The V gene is TRBV5-1, the J gene TRBJ2-7; D is possibly TRBD1 (7 bases). The CDR3 spans 17 residues. Germline CDR1 SGHRS, CDR2 YFSETQ. V lost 0 bases and J 2 bases, leaving 18 bases between the germline ends.

As to this clone: Germline and junction disagree at one end, which may indicate a read error. V is TRBV7-4 and J is TRBJ2-5; no definite D call. The germline CDR1 and CDR2 sequences are SGHVT and SQSDAQ. The CDR3 has 9 residues. The CDR3 coding sequence is TGTGCCAGCAGCCCCCTCTCAGACTTC. Protein: CASSPLSDF.

The chain employs TRBV11-2 and TRBJ2-1; 12 bases are a match to TRBD2. The CDR3 contains 14 residues. V was clipped by 6 bases and J by 6 bases; unmatched bases: 3. Germline V gives CDR1 SGHAT, CDR2 FQNNGV. This chain's CDR3 is CASRQTSGGNEQFF. The CDR3 region has the DNA TGTGCCAGCAGACAGACTAGCGGGGGCAATGAGCAGTTCTTC.

The chain uses TRBV4-2 and TRBJ2-1, with a possible D match to TRBD2 (8 bases). The CDR3 has 15 residues. Looked up from germline, CDR1 is LGHNA and CDR2 is YNFKEQ. Trimming shortened V by 4 bases and J by 9 bases, and 19 bases separated the two germline ends. The CDR3 spells CASSLRGRGDGEQFF. The CDR3 DNA is TGTGCCAGCAGCCTTAGGGGGCGGGGGGACGGTGAGCAGTTCTTC.

The chain carries TRBV12-5 and TRBJ2-5, with no clear D. Trimming shortened V by 1 base and J by 5 bases, and 8 bases separated the two germline ends. CDR1 is LGHNT and CDR2 is FRNRAP in the germline V gene. This CDR3 contains 13 residues. This CDR3 reads CASGLDPVETQYF. CDR3 nucleotides: TGTGCTAGTGGTTTGGATCCCGTGGAGACCCAGTACTTC.

The chain recombines TRBV9 with TRBJ1-2, with D possibly being TRBD1 (6 bases). Trimming cost V 3 bases and J 1 base, with 19 bases left between them. Germline loops: CDR1 SGDLS, CDR2 YYNGEE. The CDR3 extends over 17 amino acids. CDR3 region: CASSAGLRQVLNYGYTF. As DNA, the CDR3 is TGTGCCAGCAGCGCGGGCCTTAGACAGGTCCTTAACTATGGCTACACCTTC. The full variable domain, with the rest looked up from reference TRBV9 and TRBJ1-2, is DSGVTQTPKHLITATGQRVTLRCSPRSGDLSVYWYQQSLDQGLQFLIQYYNGEERAKGNILERFSAQQFPDLHSELNLSSLELGDSALYFCASSAGLRQVLNYGYTFGSGTRLTVV.

J is TRBJ1-2 and V is TRBV29-1, with TRBD1 matching 7 bases. Germline CDR1 is SQVTM and CDR2 is ANQGSEA. Trimming at V came to 3 bases and at J to 7 bases, leaving 8 bases not matched to a gene. The CDR3 extends over 13 amino acids. CDR3 amino acids: CSVDEGQQGGYTF. The CDR3 DNA reads TGCAGCGTTGATGAGGGACAGCAGGGTGGCTACACCTTC.

This clone appeared a few times. The chain has TRBV5-4 and TRBJ1-3; TRBD1 matches at 7 bases. In germline, CDR1 is SGHNT, CDR2 YYREEE (reference sequence). V lost 4 bases to trimming and J lost 4 bases; unmatched junction nucleotides: 5. This CDR3 region has 14 residues. CDR3 sequence (DNA): TGTGCCAGCAGCATCACAGGGGTAGGAAACACCATATATTTT. Amino acid sequence: CASSITGVGNTIYF.

The chain is built from TRBV27 and TRBJ2-3, with a tentative D call TRBD1 (6 bases). Germline loops: CDR1 MNHEY, CDR2 SMNVEV (reference sequence). CDR3 length equals 14 residues. Trimming removed 6 bases from V and 4 bases from J, with 14 bases in between. The CDR3 nucleotides read TGTGCCAGCAGACAGGGATTTGGGGCAGATACGCAGTATTTT. Residues: CASRQGFGADTQYF.

The CDR3 spells CASSQEGSPQNGNTIYF. The DNA for the CDR3 is TGTGCCAGCAGCCAAGAGGGGAGTCCGCAGAATGGAAACACCATATATTTT. J is TRBJ1-3 and V is TRBV3-1 (or the pseudogene TRBV3-2); D gene unclear. This CDR3 comprises 17 residues. From germline, CDR1 is LGHDT and CDR2 YNNKEL (reference sequence). Trimming took 0 bases from V and 3 from J, leaving 15 bases between them.